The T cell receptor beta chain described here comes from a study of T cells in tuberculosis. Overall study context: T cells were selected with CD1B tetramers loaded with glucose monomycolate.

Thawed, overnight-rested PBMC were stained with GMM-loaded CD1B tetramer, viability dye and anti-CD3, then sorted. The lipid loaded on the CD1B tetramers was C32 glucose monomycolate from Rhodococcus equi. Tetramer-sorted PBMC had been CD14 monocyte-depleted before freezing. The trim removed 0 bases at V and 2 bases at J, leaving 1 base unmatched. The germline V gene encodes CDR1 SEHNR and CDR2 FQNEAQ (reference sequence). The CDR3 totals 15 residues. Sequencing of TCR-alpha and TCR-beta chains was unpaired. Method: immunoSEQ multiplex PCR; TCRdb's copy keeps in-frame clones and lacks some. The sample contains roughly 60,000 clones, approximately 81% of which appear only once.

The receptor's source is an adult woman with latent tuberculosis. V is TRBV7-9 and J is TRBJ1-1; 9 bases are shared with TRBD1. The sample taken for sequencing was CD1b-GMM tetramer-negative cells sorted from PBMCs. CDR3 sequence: CASSLAGQGNTEAFF. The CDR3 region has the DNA TGTGCCAGCAGCTTAGCGGGACAGGGAAACACTGAAGCTTTCTTT.